One sample yielded the 5 T cell receptor beta chains listed below, sequenced in a study of cytomegalovirus exposure and HLA in healthy donors. PCR primers comprised 60 Vbeta and 13 Jbeta primers. Profiling relied on immunoSEQ multiplex PCR, and the TCRdb table lists in-frame clones only, not all of them. The sample has roughly 160,000 clones, approximately 80% seen once. Sequenced material: PBMCs. The receptors come from a man younger than 40 in good health and CMV-seronegative.

The V call is TRBV7-2, the J call TRBJ1-2, with TRBD1 identical over 9 bases. Germline V gene data show CDR1 as SGHTA and CDR2 as FQGNSA. The CDR3 covers 15 residues. The J segment lost 2 bases and the V segment lost 4 bases, leaving 5 bases of the junction unmatched. This CDR3 is CASSSPDRGNYGYTF. Here the CDR3 DNA reads TGTGCCAGCAGCTCCCCGGACAGGGGAAACTATGGCTACACCTTC.

The table lists this clone with a count of one. The rearrangement links TRBV19 to TRBJ2-7; 7 nucleotides agree with TRBD1. J lost 2 bases, V lost 3 bases, and 4 bases had no gene match. This CDR3 region has 14 residues. In germline, CDR1 is LNHDA, CDR2 SQIVND (reference sequence). This CDR3 reads CASSIRDSAYEQYF. DNA for the CDR3: TGTGCCAGTAGTATCCGGGACAGCGCCTACGAGCAGTACTTC.

This clone was observed a single time. The chain links TRBV5-6 to TRBJ2-3; TRBD2 might be the D (6 bases). V was pared by 0 bases and J by 3 bases, with 11 bases between. CDR1 and CDR2 from the germline V gene are SGHDT and YYEEEE. This CDR3 has 15 amino acids. For the CDR3, the DNA is TGTGCCAGCAGCTTGGTTAGCGGCTATACAGATACGCAGTATTTT. Translated: CASSLVSGYTDTQYF. Filled out from reference TRBV5-6 and TRBJ2-3, the complete variable domain reads DAGVTQSPTHLIKTRGQQVTLRCSPKSGHDTVSWYQQALGQGPQFIFQYYEEEERQRGNFPDRFSGHQFPNYSSELNVNALLLGDSALYLCASSLVSGYTDTQYFGPGTRLTVL.

The chain recombines TRBV7-9 with TRBJ1-4; 9 nucleotides line up with TRBD1. CDR3 length: 16 amino acids. V shed 5 bases and J 7 bases; nucleotides not matched to a gene: 11. Germline values: CDR1 SEHNR, CDR2 FQNEAQ (reference sequence). Here the CDR3 reads CASSATGGPLGEKLFF. CDR3 DNA: TGTGCCAGCAGCGCAACAGGGGGCCCCTTAGGTGAAAAACTGTTTTTT.

The chain combines TRBV5-1 with TRBJ2-2; tentatively, D is TRBD2 (7 bases). The CDR3 runs to 15 residues. Trimming shortened V by 1 base and J by 8 bases, and 15 bases separated the two germline ends. Germline V lookup: CDR1 SGHRS, CDR2 YFSETQ. CDR3 nucleotides: TGCGCCAGCAGCTTGACAGGGCGGGAGTCTGGGGAGCTGTTTTTT. This gives the protein CASSLTGRESGELFF.